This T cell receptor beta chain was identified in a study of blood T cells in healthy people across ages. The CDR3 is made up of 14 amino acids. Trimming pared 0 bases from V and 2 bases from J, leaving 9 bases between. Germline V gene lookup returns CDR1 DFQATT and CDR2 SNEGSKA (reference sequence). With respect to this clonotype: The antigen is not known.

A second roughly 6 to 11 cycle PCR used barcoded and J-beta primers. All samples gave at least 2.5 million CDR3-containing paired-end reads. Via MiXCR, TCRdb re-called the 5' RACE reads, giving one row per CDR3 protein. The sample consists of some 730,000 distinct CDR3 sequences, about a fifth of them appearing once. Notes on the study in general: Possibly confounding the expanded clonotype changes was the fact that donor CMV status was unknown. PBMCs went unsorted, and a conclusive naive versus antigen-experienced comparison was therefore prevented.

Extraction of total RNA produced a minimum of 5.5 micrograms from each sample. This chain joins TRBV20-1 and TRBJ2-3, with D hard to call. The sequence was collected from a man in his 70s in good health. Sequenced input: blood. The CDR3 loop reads CSAREHRFTDTQYF. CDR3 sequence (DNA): TGCAGTGCTAGAGAGCACCGATTCACAGATACGCAGTATTTT.